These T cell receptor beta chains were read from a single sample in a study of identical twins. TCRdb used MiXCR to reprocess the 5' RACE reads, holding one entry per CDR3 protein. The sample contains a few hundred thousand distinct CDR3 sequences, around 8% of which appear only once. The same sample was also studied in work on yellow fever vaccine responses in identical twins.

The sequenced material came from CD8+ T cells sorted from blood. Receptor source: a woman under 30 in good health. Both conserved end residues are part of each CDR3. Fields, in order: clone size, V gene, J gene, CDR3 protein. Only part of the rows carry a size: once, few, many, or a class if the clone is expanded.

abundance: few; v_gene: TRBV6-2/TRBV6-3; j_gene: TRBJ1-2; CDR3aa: CASSHPLERGKGYTF
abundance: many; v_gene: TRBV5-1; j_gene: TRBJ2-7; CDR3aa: CASSTRGPLDEQYF
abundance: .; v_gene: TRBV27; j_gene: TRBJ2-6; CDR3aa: CASTPTGRRSGANVLTF
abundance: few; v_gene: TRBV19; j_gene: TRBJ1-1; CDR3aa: CASSLAGLGGTEAFF
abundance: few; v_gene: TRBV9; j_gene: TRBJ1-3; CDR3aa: CASSVSVFPGNTIYF
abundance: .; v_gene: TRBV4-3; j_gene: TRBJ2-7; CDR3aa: CASSLNSGVLYEQYF
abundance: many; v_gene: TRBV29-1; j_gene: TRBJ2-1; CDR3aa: CSVSGPRNNEQFF
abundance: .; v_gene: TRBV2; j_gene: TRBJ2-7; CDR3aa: CASSEDGGKAYEQYF
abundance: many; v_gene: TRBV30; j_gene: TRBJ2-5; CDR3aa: CAWRARGEETQYF
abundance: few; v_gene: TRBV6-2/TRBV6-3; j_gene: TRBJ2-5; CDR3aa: CASSYGAIQETQYF
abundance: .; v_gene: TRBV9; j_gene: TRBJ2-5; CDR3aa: CASSDTGQPGGETQYF
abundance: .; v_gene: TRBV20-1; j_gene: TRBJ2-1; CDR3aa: CSARALTPSSYNEQFF
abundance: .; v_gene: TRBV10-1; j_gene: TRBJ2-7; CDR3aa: CASSEERLAVYEQYF
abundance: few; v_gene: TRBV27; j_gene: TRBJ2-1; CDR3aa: CASSLGSGTINEQFF
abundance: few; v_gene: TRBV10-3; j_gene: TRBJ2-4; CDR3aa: CAIRDRNNIQYF
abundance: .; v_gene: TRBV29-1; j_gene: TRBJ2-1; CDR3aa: CSGQEGSEQFF
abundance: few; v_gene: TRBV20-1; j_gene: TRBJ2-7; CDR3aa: CSARDRKGLDEQYF
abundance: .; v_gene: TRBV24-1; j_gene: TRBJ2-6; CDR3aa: CATSDPKTAEGANVLTF
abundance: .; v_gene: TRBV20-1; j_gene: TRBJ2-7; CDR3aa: CSARDLLGLAGREQYF
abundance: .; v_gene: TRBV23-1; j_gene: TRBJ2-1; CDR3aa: CASSHQEMAFYNEQFF
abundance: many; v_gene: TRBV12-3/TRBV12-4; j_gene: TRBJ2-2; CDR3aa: CASSSVAGVDTGELFF
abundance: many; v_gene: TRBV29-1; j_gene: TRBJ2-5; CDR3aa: CSANPSGEETQYF
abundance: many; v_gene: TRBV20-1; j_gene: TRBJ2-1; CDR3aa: CSASPTYNEQFF